The rows below give T cell receptor beta chains drawn from one sample of a study of regulatory T cells in long-lasting Graves disease. TCRdb passed the multiplex PCR reads through MiXCR, listing each CDR3 protein once. The table shows some 450,000 distinct CDR3 sequences, with 23% occurring only once. The starting material was peripheral blood mononuclear cells (PBMCs), obtained when the disease was refractory, from a patient treated with antithyroid drugs. These receptors originate from a female donor with Graves disease. CDR3s include the opening cysteine and the closing phenylalanine or tryptophan. The D gene is left open where the match is weak. The listing skips clone size in some rows; elsewhere it reads once, few, many or a size class.

NA	TRBJ2-7	TRBD1	TRBV5-1	TGCGCCAGCAGGGGAGGGACAGGGGGCTCCTACGAGCAGTACTTC	CASRGGTGGSYEQYF
many	TRBJ1-2	NA	TRBV2	TGTGCCAGCAGGGTGGACGCCCCTTATGGCTACACCTTC	CASRVDAPYGYTF
few	TRBJ2-5	NA	TRBV30	TGTGCCTGGAGGAAACCTCAGGGAGCGGAGACCCAGTACTTC	CAWRKPQGAETQYF
NA	TRBJ2-7	NA	TRBV20-1	TGCAGTGTCGTACAGGGTAATCTCGAGCAGTACTTC	CSVVQGNLEQYF
many	TRBJ1-1	NA	TRBV9	TGTGCCAGCAGCGAGACAGGCGGCGGCACTGAAGCTTTCTTT	CASSETGGGTEAFF
NA	TRBJ2-7	TRBD2	TRBV27	TGTGCCAGCAGTTCCATTATGACTAGCGGGAGTTCCGAGCAGTACTTC	CASSSIMTSGSSEQYF
NA	TRBJ2-5	NA	TRBV5-4	TGTGCCAGCAGCTTGCCCGGACGGCTCCAAGAGACCCAGTACTTC	CASSLPGRLQETQYF
NA	TRBJ2-1	TRBD2	TRBV19	TGTGCCACCGGCCGAGCGGGGCCGGACAATGAGCAGTTCTTC	CATGRAGPDNEQFF
NA	TRBJ1-1	NA	TRBV4-1	TGCGCCAGCAGCCAGGTAGACTTGAACACTGGAGCTTTCTTT	CASSQVDLNTGAFF
NA	TRBJ2-2	TRBD2	TRBV5-1	TGCGCCAGCAGCTTGGCCCAGCGGGAGAGGGCCGGGGAGCTGTTTTTT	CASSLAQRERAGELFF
many	TRBJ1-3	NA	TRBV28	TGTGCCACCGACGACAGGAACTCTGGAAACACCATATATTTT	CATDDRNSGNTIYF
NA	TRBJ2-7	TRBD1	TRBV3-1	TGTGCCAGCAGCCGAGGGACAGTATCTTACGAGCAGTACTTC	CASSRGTVSYEQYF
NA	TRBJ2-2	TRBD2	TRBV18	TGTGCCAGCTCACTCCTAGCGGGAGGAGAAACCGGGGAGCTGTTTTTT	CASSLLAGGETGELFF
NA	TRBJ1-2	TRBD1	TRBV2	TGTGCCAGCAGCTCCGGGACAGGGACGTATGGCCACACCTTC	CASSSGTGTYGHTF
many	TRBJ1-2	TRBD1	TRBV20-1	TGCAGTGCCAACAGGGGTAACTATGGCTACACCTTC	CSANRGNYGYTF
NA	TRBJ2-7	NA	TRBV18	TGTGCCAGCTCCCCTGTACAGGGTTACGAGCAGTACTTC	CASSPVQGYEQYF
NA	TRBJ1-2	TRBD1	TRBV28	TGTGCCAGCAGGGCCGGGACAGGGGGCGGGTCCACCTTC	CASRAGTGGGSTF
many	TRBJ2-6	NA	TRBV2	TGTGCCAGCAGTGATACGGGGTTCGGGGCCAACGTCCTGACTTTC	CASSDTGFGANVLTF
many	TRBJ2-7	TRBD2	TRBV20-1	TGCAGTGCTAGCGGGAGGGATTACGAGCAGTACTTC	CSASGRDYEQYF
many	TRBJ2-5	TRBD2	TRBV27	TGTGCCAGCAGTCCCCAGGCCCGACTAGCGGGTCGACAAGAGACCCAGTACTTC	CASSPQARLAGRQETQYF
NA	TRBJ2-2	NA	TRBV28	TGTGCCAGCAGTTTATTCCAGATGCCCGGGGAGCTGGTTTTT	CASSLFQMPGELVF
many	TRBJ2-1	NA	TRBV28	TGTGCCAGCAGTCTTTACAATGAGCAGTTCTTC	CASSLYNEQFF
once	TRBJ2-5	NA	TRBV5-8	TGTGCCAGCAGGGCCGGGACAAAACGACAAGAGACCCAGTACTTC	CASRAGTKRQETQYF
few	TRBJ2-7	NA	TRBV2	TGTGCCAGCAGCCCCATCGGGACACTCCTTACCTACGAGCAGTACTTC	CASSPIGTLLTYEQYF
once	TRBJ2-7	TRBD1	TRBV3-1	TGTGCCAGCAGCGGACGGGGGACAGGGGGCCACGAGCAGTACTTC	CASSGRGTGGHEQYF
few	TRBJ1-5	TRBD1	TRBV6-2/TRBV6-3	TGTGCCAGCAGCATGACAGGGAGCCATCAGCCCCAGCATTTT	CASSMTGSHQPQHF
NA	TRBJ1-1	TRBD1	TRBV10-3	TGTGCCATCAGTGGTTTACAGGGGGCAAGAACTGAAGCTTTCTTT	CAISGLQGARTEAFF
many	TRBJ1-2	TRBD1	TRBV28	TGTGCCAGCAGTTCCTCCGGGACAGTCTATGGCTACACCTTC	CASSSSGTVYGYTF
many	TRBJ1-2	NA	TRBV2	TGTGCCAGCAGTGAAACAGAGCCGGGTACCTTC	CASSETEPGTF
NA	TRBJ2-1	NA	TRBV7-8	TGTGCCAGCAGCTTAGGGGTTCTCGAGCAGTTCTTC	CASSLGVLEQFF
few	TRBJ2-3	TRBD2	TRBV20-1	TGCAGTGCTAGCGCTAGCGGCCTCACAGATACGCAGTATTTT	CSASASGLTDTQYF
NA	TRBJ2-4	NA	TRBV5-4	TGTGCCACGCGGGCGGCGGGTGCCAAAAACATTCAGTACTTC	CATRAAGAKNIQYF
NA	TRBJ2-7	TRBD2	TRBV7-3	TGTGCCAGCAGCTTAATAGCGGGAGCCTACGAGCAGTACTTC	CASSLIAGAYEQYF